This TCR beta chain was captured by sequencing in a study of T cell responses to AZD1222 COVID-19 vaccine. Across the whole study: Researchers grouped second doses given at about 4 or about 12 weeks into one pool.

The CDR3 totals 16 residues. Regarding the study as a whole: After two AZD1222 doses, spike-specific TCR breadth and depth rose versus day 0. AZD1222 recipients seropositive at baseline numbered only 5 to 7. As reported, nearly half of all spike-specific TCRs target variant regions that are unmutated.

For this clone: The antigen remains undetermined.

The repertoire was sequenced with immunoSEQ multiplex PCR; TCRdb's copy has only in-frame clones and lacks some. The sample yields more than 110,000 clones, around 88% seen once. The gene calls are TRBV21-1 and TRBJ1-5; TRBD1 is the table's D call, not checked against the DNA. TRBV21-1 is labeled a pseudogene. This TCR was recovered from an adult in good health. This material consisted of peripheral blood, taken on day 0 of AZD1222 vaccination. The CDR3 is CAKGQGFLPRNQPQHF. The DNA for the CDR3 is TGTGCCAAGGGACAGGGATTTTTACCCCGCAATCAGCCCCAGCATTTT.